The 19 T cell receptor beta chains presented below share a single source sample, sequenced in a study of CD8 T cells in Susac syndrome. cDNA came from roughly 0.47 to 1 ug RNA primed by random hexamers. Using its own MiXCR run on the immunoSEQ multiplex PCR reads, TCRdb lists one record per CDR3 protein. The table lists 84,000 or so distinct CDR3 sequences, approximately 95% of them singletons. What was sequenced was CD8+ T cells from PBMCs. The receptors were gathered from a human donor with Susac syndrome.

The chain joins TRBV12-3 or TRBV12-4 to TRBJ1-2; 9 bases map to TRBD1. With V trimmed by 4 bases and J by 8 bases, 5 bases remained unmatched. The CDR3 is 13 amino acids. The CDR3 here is CASSWTGVDGYTF. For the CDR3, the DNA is TGTGCCAGCAGTTGGACAGGGGTAGACGGCTACACCTTC.

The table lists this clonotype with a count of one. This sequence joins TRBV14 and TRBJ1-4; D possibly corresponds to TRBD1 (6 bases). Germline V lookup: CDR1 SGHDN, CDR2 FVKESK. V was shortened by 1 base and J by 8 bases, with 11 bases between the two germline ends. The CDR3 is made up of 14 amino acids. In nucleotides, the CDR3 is TGTGCCAGCAGCCAAGTTGGGACAAGCGAAAAACTGTTTTTT. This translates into CASSQVGTSEKLFF.

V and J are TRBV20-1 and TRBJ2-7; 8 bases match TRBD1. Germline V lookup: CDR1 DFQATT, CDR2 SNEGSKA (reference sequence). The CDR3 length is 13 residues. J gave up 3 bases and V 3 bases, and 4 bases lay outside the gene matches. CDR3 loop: CSARDREDYEQYF. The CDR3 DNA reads TGCAGTGCTAGGGACAGGGAAGACTACGAGCAGTACTTC.

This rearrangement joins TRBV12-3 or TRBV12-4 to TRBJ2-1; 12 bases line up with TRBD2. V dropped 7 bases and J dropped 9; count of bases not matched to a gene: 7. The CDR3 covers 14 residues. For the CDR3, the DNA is TGTGCCAGCACCCTAGCGGGAGGGCCGGTTGAGCAGTTCTTC. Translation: CASTLAGGPVEQFF.

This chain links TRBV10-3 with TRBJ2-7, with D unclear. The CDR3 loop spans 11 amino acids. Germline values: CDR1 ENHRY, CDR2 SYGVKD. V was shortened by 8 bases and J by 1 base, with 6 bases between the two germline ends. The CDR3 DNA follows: TGTGCCATCGGGCTTTCCTACGAGCAGTACTTC. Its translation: CAIGLSYEQYF.

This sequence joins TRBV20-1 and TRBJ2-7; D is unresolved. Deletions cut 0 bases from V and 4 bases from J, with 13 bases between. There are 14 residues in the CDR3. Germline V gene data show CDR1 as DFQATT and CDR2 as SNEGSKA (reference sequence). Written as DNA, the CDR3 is TGCAGTGCTAGAGATCGTCAGGCCCGGTACGAGCAGTACTTC. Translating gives CSARDRQARYEQYF.

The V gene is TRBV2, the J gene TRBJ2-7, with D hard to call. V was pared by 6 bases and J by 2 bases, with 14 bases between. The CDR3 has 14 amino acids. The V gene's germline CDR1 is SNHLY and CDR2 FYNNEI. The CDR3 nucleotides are TGTGCCAGCAGCCACGACGGCAGTACCTACGAGCAGTACTTC. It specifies CASSHDGSTYEQYF.

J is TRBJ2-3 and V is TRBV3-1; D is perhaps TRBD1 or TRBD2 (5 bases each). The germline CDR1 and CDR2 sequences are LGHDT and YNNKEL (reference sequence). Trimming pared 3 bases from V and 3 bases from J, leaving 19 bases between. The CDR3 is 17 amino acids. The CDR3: CASSQELSRDGTDTQYF. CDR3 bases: TGTGCCAGCAGCCAGGAGCTTAGCCGGGACGGGACAGATACGCAGTATTTT.

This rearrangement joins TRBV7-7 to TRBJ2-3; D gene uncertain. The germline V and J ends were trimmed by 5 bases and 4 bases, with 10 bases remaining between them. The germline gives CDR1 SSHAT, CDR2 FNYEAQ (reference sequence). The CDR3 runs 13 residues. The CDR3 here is CASSPPEADTQYF. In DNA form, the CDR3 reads TGTGCCAGCAGCCCCCCAGAGGCAGATACGCAGTATTTT.

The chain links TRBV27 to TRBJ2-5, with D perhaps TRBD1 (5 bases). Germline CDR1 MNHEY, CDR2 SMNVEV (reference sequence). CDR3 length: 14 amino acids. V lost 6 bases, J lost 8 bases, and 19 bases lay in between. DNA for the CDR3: TGTGCCAGCAGGCCTGGAGACAGCGCCCTTACCCAGTACTTC. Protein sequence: CASRPGDSALTQYF.

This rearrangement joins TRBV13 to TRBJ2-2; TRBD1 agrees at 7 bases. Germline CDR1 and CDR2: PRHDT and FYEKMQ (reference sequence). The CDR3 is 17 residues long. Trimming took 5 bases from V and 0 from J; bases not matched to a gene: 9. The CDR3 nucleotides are TGTGCCAGCAGCCCCACCGGGACAGACACGAACACCGGGGAGCTGTTTTTT. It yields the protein CASSPTGTDTNTGELFF.

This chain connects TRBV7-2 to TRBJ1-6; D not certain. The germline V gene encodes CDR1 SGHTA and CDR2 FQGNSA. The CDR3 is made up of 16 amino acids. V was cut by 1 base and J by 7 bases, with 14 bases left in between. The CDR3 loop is CASSLVGGGSNSPLHF. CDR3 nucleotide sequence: TGTGCCAGCAGCTTAGTGGGTGGAGGCTCCAATTCACCCCTCCACTTT.

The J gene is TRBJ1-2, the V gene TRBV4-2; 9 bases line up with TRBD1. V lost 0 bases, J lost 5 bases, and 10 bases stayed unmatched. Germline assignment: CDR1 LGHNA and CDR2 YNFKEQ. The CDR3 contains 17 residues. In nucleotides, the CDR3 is TGTGCCAGCAGCCAAGAGGTGGGACAGGGCCTACTGTATGGCTACACCTTC. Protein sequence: CASSQEVGQGLLYGYTF.

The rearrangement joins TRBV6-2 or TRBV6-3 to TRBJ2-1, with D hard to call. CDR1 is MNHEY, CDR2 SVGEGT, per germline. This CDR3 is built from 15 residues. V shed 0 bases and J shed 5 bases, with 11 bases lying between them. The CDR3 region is CASSYSPSSHNEQFF. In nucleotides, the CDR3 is TGTGCCAGCAGTTACTCCCCGTCCAGCCACAATGAGCAGTTCTTC.

As DNA, the CDR3 is TGTGCCACCAGTGGGGATTCGGATGAGCAGTTCTTC. Its translation: CATSGDSDEQFF. The V and J genes are TRBV24-1 and TRBJ2-1; no firm D call. The CDR3 contains 12 residues. Trimming took off 5 bases at V and 8 bases at J, with 9 bases between the two ends. Per germline, CDR1 KGHDR and CDR2 SFDVKD.

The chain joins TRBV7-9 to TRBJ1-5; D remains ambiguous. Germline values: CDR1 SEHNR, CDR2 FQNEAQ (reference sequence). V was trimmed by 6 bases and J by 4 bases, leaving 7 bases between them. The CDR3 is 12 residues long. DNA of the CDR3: TGTGCCAGCAGTCCCGAGAATCAGCCCCAGCATTTT. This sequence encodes CASSPENQPQHF.

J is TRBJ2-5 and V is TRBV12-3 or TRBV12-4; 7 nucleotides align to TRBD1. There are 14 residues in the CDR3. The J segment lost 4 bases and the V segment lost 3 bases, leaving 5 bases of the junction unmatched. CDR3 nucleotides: TGTGCCAGCAGTTTGAACAGGGGTTCAGAGACCCAGTACTTC. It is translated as CASSLNRGSETQYF.

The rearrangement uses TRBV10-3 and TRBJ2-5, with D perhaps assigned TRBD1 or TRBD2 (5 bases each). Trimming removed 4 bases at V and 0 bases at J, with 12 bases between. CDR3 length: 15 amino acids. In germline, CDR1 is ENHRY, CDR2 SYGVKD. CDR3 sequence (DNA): TGTGCCATCAGTGGAGGGACGGGACACCAAGAGACCCAGTACTTC. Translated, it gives CAISGGTGHQETQYF.

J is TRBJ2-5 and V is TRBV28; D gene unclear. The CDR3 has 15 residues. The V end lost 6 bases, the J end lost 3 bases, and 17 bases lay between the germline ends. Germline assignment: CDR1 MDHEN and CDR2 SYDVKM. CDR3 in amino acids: CASSPNRVKKETQYF. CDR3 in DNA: TGTGCCAGCAGCCCCAACCGGGTCAAGAAAGAGACCCAGTACTTC.